This T cell receptor beta chain was sequenced in a study of cytomegalovirus exposure and HLA in healthy donors. Study outcomes and limitations: Later work found most CMV-associated TCR beta chains apparently HLA-restricted. Reportedly, cytomegalovirus status was diagnosed with high sensitivity and specificity.

The V gene end was trimmed by 5 bases and the J gene end by 6 bases; junction bases not matched to a gene: 7. Per germline, CDR1 MNHEY and CDR2 SMNVEV (reference sequence). The CDR3 runs 16 residues. The PCR contained 60 Vbeta and 13 Jbeta primers. Method: immunoSEQ multiplex PCR; TCRdb's copy keeps in-frame clones and lacks some. Of 120,000 to 150,000 clones listed, over 75% are singletons. About this clone itself: Its antigen is not known.

The sequenced material came from PBMCs. This receptor was taken from a man aged 25-45 years in good health and CMV-seropositive. The rearrangement links TRBV27 to TRBJ2-2; 12 bases are a match to TRBD2. This CDR3 is CASSRILAGGPGELFF. Here the CDR3 DNA reads TGTGCCAGCAGTCGAATCCTAGCGGGGGGGCCCGGGGAGCTGTTTTTT.